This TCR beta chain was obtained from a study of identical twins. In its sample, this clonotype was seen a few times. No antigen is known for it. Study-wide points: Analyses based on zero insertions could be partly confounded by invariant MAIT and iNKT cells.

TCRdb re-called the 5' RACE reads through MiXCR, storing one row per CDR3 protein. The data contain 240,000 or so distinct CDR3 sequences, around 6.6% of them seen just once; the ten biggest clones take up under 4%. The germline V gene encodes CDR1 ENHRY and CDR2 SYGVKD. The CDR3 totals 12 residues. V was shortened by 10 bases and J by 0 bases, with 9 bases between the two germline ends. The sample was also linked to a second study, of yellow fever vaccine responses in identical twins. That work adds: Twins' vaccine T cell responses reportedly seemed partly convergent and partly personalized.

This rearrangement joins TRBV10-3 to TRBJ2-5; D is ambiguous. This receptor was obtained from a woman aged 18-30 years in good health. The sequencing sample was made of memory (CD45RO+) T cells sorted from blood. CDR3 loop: CASRSHQETQYF. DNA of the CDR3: TGTGCCAGTCGGTCCCACCAAGAGACCCAGTACTTC.